The clone carrying this T cell receptor beta chain was observed many times. The data originate from a study of patients and donors after allogeneic stem cell transplantation. Each CDR3 protein is one row after TCRdb ran MiXCR on the RT-PCR reads. The profile shows 200,000 to 250,000 distinct CDR3 sequences, 13% to 15% of them singletons. The CDR3 loop spans 15 amino acids. Trimming removed 7 bases at V and 5 bases at J, with 20 bases between. The source material was blood, either unsorted or a sorted T cell fraction (not recorded which). V usage is TRBV12-3 or TRBV12-4 and J usage is TRBJ1-1; possibly TRBD1 for D (6 bases). This sequence originates from a human donor who was either an allogeneic HSCT recipient or a stem cell or donor lymphocyte infusion donor (not recorded which). It is not recorded whose cells these are; they may come from a transplant donor. The CDR3 sequence is CASTRGIQGGTEAFF. CDR3 DNA sequence: TGTGCCAGCACCCGGGGGATACAGGGAGGGACTGAAGCTTTCTTT.